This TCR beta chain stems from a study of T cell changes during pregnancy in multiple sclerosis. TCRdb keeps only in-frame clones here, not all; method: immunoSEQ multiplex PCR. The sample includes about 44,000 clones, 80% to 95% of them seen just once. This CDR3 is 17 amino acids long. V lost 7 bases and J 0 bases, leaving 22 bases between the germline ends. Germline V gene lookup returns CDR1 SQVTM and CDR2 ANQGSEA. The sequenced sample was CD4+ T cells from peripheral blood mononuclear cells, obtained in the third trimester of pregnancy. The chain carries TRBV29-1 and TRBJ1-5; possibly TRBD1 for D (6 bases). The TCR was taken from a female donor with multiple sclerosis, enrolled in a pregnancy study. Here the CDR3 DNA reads TGCAGCGAGCGTACAGGGTACCTCCCCTATAGCAATCAGCCCCAGCATTTT. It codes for CSERTGYLPYSNQPQHF.